The T cell receptor (beta chain) described here comes from a study of blood T cells in healthy people across ages. Together with a sample-barcoded 5' primer, a J-beta primer mix was included in a second PCR lasting about 7 to 11 cycles. Per-sample output comprised a minimum of 3 million paired-end reads containing CDR3. TCRdb independently ran MiXCR on the 5' RACE reads; one entry per CDR3 protein. This sample carries 1.4 million or so distinct CDR3 sequences, approximately 43% of them seen once, and the ten largest clones take just over 4%. The CDR3 has 18 residues. With 1 base removed from V and 0 bases from J, the gap between germline ends came to 19 bases. From germline, CDR1 is LGHNA and CDR2 YSLEER.

Input material: blood. The chain has TRBV4-3 and TRBJ2-7; D unresolved. This clonotype was sampled from a woman aged 18-35 years in good health. The CDR3 DNA follows: TGCGCCAGCAGCCAAGGTCTCCCCCGGGCCTTAAGCTCCTACGAGCAGTACTTC. Amino acid sequence: CASSQGLPRALSSYEQYF.